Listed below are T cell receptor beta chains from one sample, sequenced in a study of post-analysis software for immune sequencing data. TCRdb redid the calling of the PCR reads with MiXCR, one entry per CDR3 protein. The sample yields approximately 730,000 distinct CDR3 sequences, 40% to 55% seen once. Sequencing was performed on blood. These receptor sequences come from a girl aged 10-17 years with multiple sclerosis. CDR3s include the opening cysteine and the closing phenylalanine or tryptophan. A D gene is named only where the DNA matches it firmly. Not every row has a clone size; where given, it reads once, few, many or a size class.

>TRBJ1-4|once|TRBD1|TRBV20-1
CSARDETGGEKLFF
TGCAGTGCTAGAGATGAGACAGGGGGTGAAAAACTGTTTTTT
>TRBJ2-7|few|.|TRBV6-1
CASSERRAGGYEQYF
TGTGCCAGCAGTGAAAGAAGAGCAGGGGGGTACGAGCAGTACTTC
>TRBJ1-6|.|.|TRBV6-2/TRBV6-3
CASSQASPLHF
TGTGCCAGCAGTCAAGCTTCACCCCTCCACTTT
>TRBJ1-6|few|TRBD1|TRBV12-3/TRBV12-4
CASSLGQGDANSPLHF
TGTGCCAGCAGTTTAGGGCAGGGGGACGCTAATTCACCCCTCCACTTT
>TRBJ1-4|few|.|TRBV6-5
CASGGGGPEKLFF
TGTGCCAGTGGGGGGGGAGGACCTGAAAAACTGTTTTTT
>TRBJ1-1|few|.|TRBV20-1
CSARDPLRGNTEAFF
TGCAGTGCTAGAGATCCGCTCCGGGGGAACACTGAAGCTTTCTTT
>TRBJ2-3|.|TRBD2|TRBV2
CASRPRLAGGVLDTQYF
TGTGCCAGCAGGCCCCGACTAGCGGGAGGGGTGCTGGATACGCAGTATTTT
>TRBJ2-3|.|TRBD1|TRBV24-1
CATSGQDTDTQYF
TGTGCCACTTCGGGACAGGACACAGATACGCAGTATTTT
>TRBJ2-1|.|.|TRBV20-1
CSARVLGGGGEQFF
TGCAGTGCTAGGGTCCTGGGAGGGGGAGGTGAGCAGTTCTTC
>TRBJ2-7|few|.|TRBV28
CASSLRMPYEQYF
TGTGCCAGCAGTTTACGAATGCCCTACGAGCAGTACTTC
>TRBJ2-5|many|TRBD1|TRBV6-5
CASSSTRGLQETQYF
TGTGCCAGCAGTTCGACCAGGGGGCTCCAAGAGACCCAGTACTTC
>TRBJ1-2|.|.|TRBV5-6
CASSLSDGGYTF
TGTGCCAGCAGCTTGTCGGATGGCGGCTACACCTTC
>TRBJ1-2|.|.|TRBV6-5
CASSHPGNYGYTF
TGTGCCAGCAGTCATCCTGGGAACTATGGCTACACCTTC
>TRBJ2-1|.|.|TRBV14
CASSQDPGLANNEQFF
TGTGCCAGCAGCCAAGATCCTGGGCTAGCAAACAATGAGCAGTTCTTC
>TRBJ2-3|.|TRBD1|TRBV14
CASSNRGRTDTQYF
TGTGCCAGCAGCAACAGGGGCCGCACAGATACGCAGTATTTT
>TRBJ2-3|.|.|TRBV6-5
CASSYAPWTDTQYF
TGTGCCAGCAGTTACGCCCCATGGACAGATACGCAGTATTTT
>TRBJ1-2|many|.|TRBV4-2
CASSQGDGYTF
TGTGCCAGCAGCCAAGGTGATGGCTACACCTTC
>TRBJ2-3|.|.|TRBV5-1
CASSSEDKGRGEDTQYF
TGCGCCAGCAGCTCCGAGGATAAGGGCAGGGGCGAGGATACGCAGTATTTT
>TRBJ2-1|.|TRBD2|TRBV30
CALGLAGGPRNEQFF
TGTGCCTTGGGACTAGCGGGAGGGCCGAGGAATGAGCAGTTCTTC
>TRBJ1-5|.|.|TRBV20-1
CSARFGSNQPQHF
TGCAGTGCTAGATTCGGGAGCAATCAGCCCCAGCATTTT
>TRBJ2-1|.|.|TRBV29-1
CSVEGRETAEQFF
TGCAGCGTTGAAGGCAGGGAGACGGCTGAGCAGTTCTTC
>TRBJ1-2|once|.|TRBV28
CASSPPDTGLRYGYTF
TGTGCCAGCAGTCCCCCGGATACAGGCCTCAGGTATGGCTACACCTTC
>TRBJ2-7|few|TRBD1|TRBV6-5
CASSYRGQGFYEQYF
TGTGCCAGCAGTTACAGAGGACAGGGTTTTTACGAGCAGTACTTC
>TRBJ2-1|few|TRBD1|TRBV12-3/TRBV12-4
CASSFGDSAYNEQFF
TGTGCCAGCAGTTTCGGGGACAGTGCTTACAATGAGCAGTTCTTC
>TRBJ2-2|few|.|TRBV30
CAWMLQGSNTGELFF
TGTGCCTGGATGTTACAGGGTTCGAACACCGGGGAGCTGTTTTTT
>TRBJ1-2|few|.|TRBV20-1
CSARDLRERAYGYTF
TGCAGTGCTAGAGATTTAAGGGAACGGGCCTATGGCTACACCTTC
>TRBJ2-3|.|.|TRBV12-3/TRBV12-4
CASSFPDSRADSADTQYF
TGTGCCAGCAGTTTTCCGGACAGTAGGGCAGATAGCGCAGATACGCAGTATTTT
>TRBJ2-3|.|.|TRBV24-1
CATSLTSTDTQYF
TGTGCCACCAGTCTCACCAGCACAGATACGCAGTATTTT
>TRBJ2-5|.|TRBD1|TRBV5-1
CASSRGTVQETQYF
TGCGCCAGCAGCCGTGGGACAGTACAAGAGACCCAGTACTTC
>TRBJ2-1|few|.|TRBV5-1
CASVGEGELNEQFF
TGCGCCAGCGTTGGAGAGGGAGAGCTCAATGAGCAGTTCTTC
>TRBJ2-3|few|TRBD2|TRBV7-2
CASSPTSGPRTQYF
TGTGCCAGCAGCCCTACTAGCGGGCCACGGACGCAGTATTTT
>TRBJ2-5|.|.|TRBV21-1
CASTESGVGTNQETQYF
TGTGCCAGCACCGAAAGCGGGGTGGGTACTAACCAAGAGACCCAGTACTTC
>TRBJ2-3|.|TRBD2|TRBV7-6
CASSLEGVAGVPSSTDTQYF
TGTGCCAGCAGCTTAGAGGGAGTAGCGGGAGTCCCTTCTAGCACAGATACGCAGTATTTT
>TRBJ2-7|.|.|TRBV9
CASSVRDSRWGEQYF
TGTGCCAGCAGCGTCCGGGACTCCCGGTGGGGCGAGCAGTACTTC
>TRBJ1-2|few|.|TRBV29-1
CSVETGRPSGYTF
TGCAGCGTTGAAACGGGACGCCCTTCGGGCTACACCTTC
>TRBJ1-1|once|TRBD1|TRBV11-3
CASSPTGGRQTEAFF
TGTGCCAGCAGCCCGACAGGGGGGCGTCAGACTGAAGCTTTCTTT
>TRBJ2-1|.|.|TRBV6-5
CASSYGTNEQFF
TGTGCCAGCAGTTACGGGACCAATGAGCAGTTCTTC
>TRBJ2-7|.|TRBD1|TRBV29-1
CSVDGAGGHEQYF
TGCAGCGTTGATGGGGCAGGGGGCCACGAGCAGTACTTC
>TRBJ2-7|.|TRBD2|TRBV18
CASSPPGGRAGNEQYF
TGTGCCAGCTCACCACCGGGCGGGAGGGCCGGCAATGAGCAGTACTTC
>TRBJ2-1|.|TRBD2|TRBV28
CASSFIGTSGSYEQFF
TGTGCCAGCAGTTTCATCGGGACTAGCGGGAGCTATGAGCAGTTCTTC
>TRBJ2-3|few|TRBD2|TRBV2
CASSDSLAGGDTQYF
TGTGCCAGCAGTGACAGTCTAGCGGGAGGTGATACGCAGTATTTT
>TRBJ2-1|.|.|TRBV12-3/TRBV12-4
CASSLTQGRFKFF
TGTGCCAGCAGTTTGACACAGGGGAGGTTTAAGTTCTTC
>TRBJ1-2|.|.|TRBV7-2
CASSLEAVYGYTF
TGTGCCAGCAGCTTAGAGGCAGTCTATGGCTACACCTTC
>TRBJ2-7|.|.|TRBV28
CASSPLTGGYYEQYF
TGTGCCAGCAGTCCGTTGACTGGGGGTTACTACGAGCAGTACTTC
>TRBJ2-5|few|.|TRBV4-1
CASSQEAGTTQYF
TGCGCCAGCAGCCAAGAGGCGGGAACGACCCAGTACTTC
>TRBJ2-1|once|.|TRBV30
CAWTIGGGNNEQFF
TGTGCCTGGACAATAGGAGGGGGTAACAATGAGCAGTTCTTC
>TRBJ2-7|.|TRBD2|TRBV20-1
CSARDQGLAGPTYEQYF
TGCAGTGCTAGAGATCAGGGACTAGCGGGACCAACCTACGAGCAGTACTTC
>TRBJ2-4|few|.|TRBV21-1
CASSKGYIQYF
TGTGCCAGCAGCAAAGGGTACATTCAGTACTTC
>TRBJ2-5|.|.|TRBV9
CASSGSLGHYQETQYF
TGTGCCAGCAGCGGTAGCCTGGGCCACTACCAAGAGACCCAGTACTTC
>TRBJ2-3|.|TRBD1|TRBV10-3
CAISGGTGVADTQYF
TGTGCCATCAGTGGTGGGACAGGGGTGGCAGATACGCAGTATTTT